This is a list of T cell receptor beta chains from one sample in a study of blood T cell repertoires in COVID-19. Data came from immunoSEQ multiplex PCR; TCRdb stores just in-frame clones and leaves some out. This sample yields about 190,000 clones, of which more than 70% are seen a single time; less than 7.5% belongs to the top ten. Sequenced input: peripheral blood. Receptors originate from a woman aged 40-49 years who had recovered from COVID-19. CDR3s include the opening cysteine and the closing phenylalanine or tryptophan. A D gene is named only where the DNA matches it firmly. Size is omitted from some rows. Given values are once, few, many or a class for expanded clones.

TGTGCCAGCATCGAAAGGAGGCTAGCGGGCTTCCAAGAGACCCAGTACTTC,CASIERRLAGFQETQYF,TRBJ2-5,-,TRBD2,TRBV7-9
TGTGCCACCAGCAGAGGGGAGTACAATGAGCAGTTCTTC,CATSRGEYNEQFF,TRBJ2-1,-,-,TRBV15
TGTGCCAGCAGTTACAAGTTGCGGGAGGTCTGGGATACCGGGGAGCTGTTTTTT,CASSYKLREVWDTGELFF,TRBJ2-2,once,TRBD2,TRBV6-2/TRBV6-3
TGTGCCAGCAGTTACTCGAGCCACAGCTCCTACGAGCAGTACTTC,CASSYSSHSSYEQYF,TRBJ2-7,few,-,TRBV6-5
TGTGCCAGCAGGCCAGACAGTCCCAGATCTGGAAACACCATATATTTT,CASRPDSPRSGNTIYF,TRBJ1-3,-,-,TRBV28
TGTGCCTGGGGCCTTCCGGGAAAGAACACTGAAGCTTTCTTT,CAWGLPGKNTEAFF,TRBJ1-1,-,-,TRBV30
TGTGCCAGCAGTTCCGGGACAGGGGATGATACGCAGTATTTT,CASSSGTGDDTQYF,TRBJ2-3,-,TRBD1,TRBV28
TGTGCCAGCAGTTACAGGGGAAGCACTGAAGCTTTCTTT,CASSYRGSTEAFF,TRBJ1-1,-,-,TRBV6-2/TRBV6-3
TGTGCCGGACTGAGTGCGAACACCGGGGAGCTGTTTTTT,CAGLSANTGELFF,TRBJ2-2,-,-,TRBV28
TGTGCCAGCAGCGCAGGGGGCCTGGGCACTGAAGCTTTCTTT,CASSAGGLGTEAFF,TRBJ1-1,-,TRBD1,TRBV9
TGTGCCAGCAGCGGGGAAGGGGGGAGGGCCTACAATGAGCAGTTCTTC,CASSGEGGRAYNEQFF,TRBJ2-1,-,-,TRBV25-1
TGCAGTGCTAGGGGCGACAATGAGCAGTTCTTC,CSARGDNEQFF,TRBJ2-1,-,-,TRBV20-1
TGTGCCAGCAGCAAAGCTGCGACTAGCGGGAGTCGTGGCTACGAGCAGTACTTC,CASSKAATSGSRGYEQYF,TRBJ2-7,-,-,TRBV21-1
TGTGCCAGCAGCCAAGTTGTTGGCGGGATTGGAAACACCATATATTTT,CASSQVVGGIGNTIYF,TRBJ1-3,-,-,TRBV14
TGTGCCAGCAGCCAAGGAGAAGGACTCCCTGCCTACGAGCAGTACTTC,CASSQGEGLPAYEQYF,TRBJ2-7,-,-,TRBV3-1/TRBV3-2
TGTGCCTACGGGGTGTCTAATGAAAAACTGTTTTTT,CAYGVSNEKLFF,TRBJ1-4,-,-,TRBV25-1
TGTGCCAGCAGCGCCCAGACAGGGGCGGCTTTCTTT,CASSAQTGAAFF,TRBJ1-1,-,TRBD1,TRBV9
TGTGCCAGCAGTTACTCAACAGGGAAGAACACTGAAGCTTTCTTT,CASSYSTGKNTEAFF,TRBJ1-1,-,-,TRBV6-5
TGTGCCAGCACCCTGAGGGCGTCGGGGGGTCAGCCCCAGCATTTT,CASTLRASGGQPQHF,TRBJ1-5,-,-,TRBV2
TGTGCCAGCAGCCCCCCCATCCCTGAAGCTTTCTTT,CASSPPIPEAFF,TRBJ1-1,-,-,TRBV28
TGTGCCAGCAGCCAATTATCCTCCCCGGAGGATGTCTTGGTAGCGGACTACTCCTACGAGCAGTACTTC,CASSQLSSPEDVLVADYSYEQYF,TRBJ2-7,-,-,TRBV16
TGCAGCGAGGGCGACCGGTGGACCCAGTACTTC,CSEGDRWTQYF,TRBJ2-5,few,-,TRBV29-1
TGTGCCAGCAGCCAAGAGGCTAGCGGACTGAAAGGGAGAGTGGGTGAGCAGTTCTTC,CASSQEASGLKGRVGEQFF,TRBJ2-1,once,TRBD2,TRBV4-2
TGTGCCAGCAGCGTAGGAGGATCAGGGATGGAAGAGACCCAGTACTTC,CASSVGGSGMEETQYF,TRBJ2-5,-,-,TRBV9
TGTGCCAGCAGCTTAGTCGCAGGGGGCGACCGGTCCTACGAGCAGTACTTC,CASSLVAGGDRSYEQYF,TRBJ2-7,-,TRBD1,TRBV7-2
TGCGCCAGCAGCCAAGATTGGGGACAGGGCCATGGCTACACCTTC,CASSQDWGQGHGYTF,TRBJ1-2,-,TRBD1,TRBV4-3
TGTGCCAGCGGTCGGGAAACTAACTATGGCTACACCTTC,CASGRETNYGYTF,TRBJ1-2,few,-,TRBV2
TGTGCCAGCTCACCACCAGGGGCGGGGAAACTGTTTTTT,CASSPPGAGKLFF,TRBJ1-4,-,-,TRBV18
TGTGCCAGTACCCGCCGACTAGCGGTCGGGAATGAGCAGTTCTTC,CASTRRLAVGNEQFF,TRBJ2-1,once,TRBD2,TRBV19
TGTGCCAGCAGCTTTCCCCTAGCGGGAGGGCCAACGGAGACCCAGTACTTC,CASSFPLAGGPTETQYF,TRBJ2-5,-,TRBD2,TRBV7-2
TGTGCCAGCAGTGAACGACCGGGACAGGGGATAACCTTC,CASSERPGQGITF,TRBJ1-2,-,TRBD1,TRBV6-1
TGTGCCAGCAGCCTCTCCTATGGCTACACCTTC,CASSLSYGYTF,TRBJ1-2,few,-,TRBV28
TGTGCCAGCAGTTTGCTGACAGGGGGAGGAAACACCATATATTTT,CASSLLTGGGNTIYF,TRBJ1-3,-,TRBD1,TRBV28
TGTGCCAGCAGCTTGCCCGGGGATACGCAGTATTTT,CASSLPGDTQYF,TRBJ2-3,-,-,TRBV27
TGCGCCAGCAGCTTGGCCCCGCTAGCGGGAAACACAGATACGCAGTATTTT,CASSLAPLAGNTDTQYF,TRBJ2-3,-,TRBD2,TRBV5-1
TGTGCCAGTAGTATAGCATACTCGGGCAATGAGCAGTTCTTC,CASSIAYSGNEQFF,TRBJ2-1,-,-,TRBV19
TGTGCCAGCAGCTCCTCCACCTTACTTACCTACGAGCAGTACTTC,CASSSSTLLTYEQYF,TRBJ2-7,-,-,TRBV11-2
TGTGCCAGCACCCGGACAGGGGACACTGAAGCTTTCTTT,CASTRTGDTEAFF,TRBJ1-1,-,TRBD1,TRBV12-3/TRBV12-4
TGTGCCAGCAGCTTATCTAGCGGGGTGATCTACGAGCAGTACTTC,CASSLSSGVIYEQYF,TRBJ2-7,-,TRBD2,TRBV7-8
TGTGCCAGCAGCCCTTTTGTTGCGGGCCTTAATAATGAGCAGTTCTTC,CASSPFVAGLNNEQFF,TRBJ2-1,-,-,TRBV7-2
TGTGCCAGCAGCTTAGAGGGGGGATCGCAGTATTTT,CASSLEGGSQYF,TRBJ2-3,-,-,TRBV11-2
TGTGCCAGCAGTGGGCACCAGCGAAGAGACCAAGAGACCCAGTACTTC,CASSGHQRRDQETQYF,TRBJ2-5,-,-,TRBV2
TGTGCCAGCAGTGAATCCGGGGTTCTTCAGCCCCAGCATTTT,CASSESGVLQPQHF,TRBJ1-5,-,-,TRBV6-1
TGTGCCAGCAGCCTACAGGGAAGTCAAGAGACCCAGTACTTC,CASSLQGSQETQYF,TRBJ2-5,-,-,TRBV5-4
TGTGCCAGCTCACAGACCCCTACTAACTACGAGCAGTACTTC,CASSQTPTNYEQYF,TRBJ2-7,once,-,TRBV18
TGTGCCAGCAGGAGGATCAGCACAGATACGCAGTATTTT,CASRRISTDTQYF,TRBJ2-3,-,-,TRBV6-6